The 28 T cell receptor beta chains below were found in one sample sequenced in a study of blood T cell repertoires in COVID-19. Profiled with immunoSEQ multiplex PCR; TCRdb holds only in-frame clones, not every one. Among more than 200,000 clones, around 88% were seen once, and the ten largest hold 5% to 6.5%. Sequencing input: peripheral blood. Receptors originate from a woman in her twenties or thirties with COVID-19, enrolled during active disease.

This chain links TRBV11-3 with TRBJ2-1, with 9 bases fitting TRBD2. Looked up from germline, CDR1 is SGHNT and CDR2 is YENEEA. The V and J ends lost 0 bases and 4 bases, in that order; junction bases with no gene match: 4. The CDR3 consists of 16 residues. CDR3 bases: TGTGCCAGCAGCTTAGAGTCCAGCGGGGGGTACAATGAGCAGTTCTTC. This sequence encodes CASSLESSGGYNEQFF.

This chain links TRBV2 with TRBJ2-5; 13 bases match TRBD2. Germline CDR1 is SNHLY and CDR2 is FYNNEI. The V and J ends lost 4 bases and 5 bases, in that order; junction bases with no gene match: 4. The CDR3 totals 15 residues. The CDR3 region has the DNA TGTGCCAGCAGTGGGACTAGCGGGAGTCGGGAGACCCAGTACTTC. Amino acid sequence: CASSGTSGSRETQYF.

The J gene is TRBJ1-2, the V gene TRBV4-1; TRBD1 might be the D (5 bases). The CDR3 extends over 21 amino acids. Per germline, CDR1 MGHRA and CDR2 YSYEKL. Trimming took 0 bases from V and 2 from J, leaving 28 bases between them. The CDR3 loop reads CASSQDYLGALVAVSNYGYTF. CDR3 DNA sequence: TGCGCCAGCAGCCAAGACTACCTTGGGGCTCTGGTTGCGGTATCCAACTATGGCTACACCTTC.

The chain recombines TRBV7-2 with TRBJ1-3, with 10 bases that match TRBD1. Trimming at V came to 5 bases and at J to 8 bases, leaving 6 bases not matched to a gene. Germline CDR1 is SGHTA and CDR2 is FQGNSA. The CDR3 has 14 amino acids. The CDR3 is CASSLDRGSDTIYF. CDR3 nucleotide sequence: TGTGCCAGCAGCCTGGACAGGGGGAGCGACACCATATATTTT.

J is TRBJ2-1 and V is TRBV6-5; D possibly corresponds to TRBD2 (6 bases). This CDR3 has 14 residues. The V end lost 5 bases, the J end lost 4 bases, and 12 bases lay between the germline ends. CDR1 is MNHEY and CDR2 is SVGAGI in the germline V gene. CDR3 sequence: CASSTFREYNEQFF. CDR3 coding DNA: TGTGCCAGCAGTACTTTCCGGGAGTACAATGAGCAGTTCTTC.

The chain carries TRBV2 and TRBJ2-1, with D possibly being TRBD1 (5 bases). Germline CDR1 reads SNHLY; CDR2 reads FYNNEI. This CDR3 region has 14 residues. V was trimmed by 3 bases and J by 6 bases, leaving 12 bases between them. CDR3 sequence reads: CASSEGREVNEQFF. The CDR3 coding sequence is TGTGCCAGCAGTGAGGGCAGGGAAGTCAATGAGCAGTTCTTC.

This chain joins TRBV19 and TRBJ1-2; 12 positions agree with TRBD1. V was pared by 10 bases and J by 2 bases, with 8 bases of the junction left unmatched. The CDR3 length is 15 residues. CDR1 is LNHDA and CDR2 is SQIVND in the germline V gene (reference sequence). The CDR3 here is CATTGQGAPNYGYTF. In DNA form, the CDR3 reads TGTGCCACCACGGGACAGGGGGCGCCCAACTATGGCTACACCTTC.

The rearrangement links TRBV19 to TRBJ1-6; 7 positions match TRBD1. Germline V gene lookup returns CDR1 LNHDA and CDR2 SQIVND (reference sequence). Germline trimming cut 6 bases from V and 3 bases from J; bases unmatched to any gene: 2. This CDR3 comprises 14 residues. This CDR3 is CASRAGGYNSPLHF. The CDR3, as DNA: TGTGCCAGTAGGGCAGGGGGCTATAATTCACCCCTCCACTTT.

This sequence joins TRBV11-2 and TRBJ2-7; 9 bases align to TRBD1. CDR1 is SGHAT, CDR2 FQNNGV, per germline. This CDR3 is 15 amino acids long. Trimming removed 4 bases from V and 2 bases from J; junction bases left unmatched: 6. Here the CDR3 reads CASSSPGDRAYEQYF. CDR3 sequence (DNA): TGTGCCAGCAGCTCCCCAGGGGACAGGGCCTACGAGCAGTACTTC. Based on the CDR3 plus reference TRBV11-2 and TRBJ2-7, the full variable domain is EAGVAQSPRYKIIEKRQSVAFWCNPISGHATLYWYQQILGQGPKLLIQFQNNGVVDDSQLPKDRFSAERLKGVDSTLKIQPAKLEDSAVYLCASSSPGDRAYEQYFGPGTRLTVT.

This rearrangement joins TRBV13 to TRBJ2-7; possible D gene TRBD2, 7 bases. This CDR3 spans 13 amino acids. CDR1 is PRHDT and CDR2 is FYEKMQ in the germline V gene (reference sequence). The germline V and J ends were trimmed by 4 bases and 5 bases, with 12 bases remaining between them. DNA for the CDR3: TGTGCCAGCAGCTCTCGGGGGGCAAACGAGCAGTACTTC. It yields the protein CASSSRGANEQYF.

The chain couples TRBV5-6 to TRBJ1-5, with no clear D. The length of the CDR3 is 12 residues. V was cut by 0 bases and J by 7 bases, with 5 bases left in between. Germline V gives CDR1 SGHDT, CDR2 YYEEEE. DNA of the CDR3: TGTGCCAGCAGCTTGGGAGAGCAGCCCCAGCATTTT. This translates into CASSLGEQPQHF.

The V and J genes are TRBV6-5 and TRBJ1-6; D perhaps matches TRBD1 (6 bases). Germline V gene lookup returns CDR1 MNHEY and CDR2 SVGAGI. The CDR3 totals 14 residues. The V and J ends lost 5 bases and 6 bases respectively, with 11 bases between them. The CDR3 DNA is TGTGCCAGCAGTAAGACAGGTTTTAATTCACCCCTCCACTTT. Translating gives CASSKTGFNSPLHF.

The chain recombines TRBV28 with TRBJ2-5, with TRBD2 as a possible D gene (5 bases). There are 14 residues in the CDR3. The germline V gene encodes CDR1 MDHEN and CDR2 SYDVKM. The germline V and J ends were trimmed by 2 bases and 5 bases, with 12 bases remaining between them. Here the CDR3 reads CASSLRGSGETQYF. The DNA of the CDR3 is TGTGCCAGCAGTTTAAGAGGGTCGGGGGAGACCCAGTACTTC.

The chain links TRBV4-3 to TRBJ1-5; D not resolved. Trimming shortened V by 0 bases and J by 3 bases, and 9 bases separated the two germline ends. This CDR3 spans 15 amino acids. CDR1 is LGHNA and CDR2 is YSLEER in the germline V gene. The CDR3 DNA sequence: TGCGCCAGCAGCCAAGATAGAGGGAACAATCAGCCCCAGCATTTT. Translation gives CASSQDRGNNQPQHF.

The rearrangement links TRBV6-6 to TRBJ2-5, with TRBD2 as a possible D gene (5 bases). Per germline, CDR1 MNHNY and CDR2 SVGAGI (reference sequence). This CDR3 spans 13 amino acids. V dropped 3 bases and J dropped 10 bases, with 15 bases sitting between them. CDR3 sequence reads: CASSYAGSEGQYF. The CDR3 nucleotides are TGTGCCAGCAGTTATGCAGGCTCCGAGGGCCAGTACTTC.

This clone has a handful of counts. This sequence joins TRBV2 and TRBJ2-7; D unclear. Trimming took off 8 bases at V and 0 bases at J, with 8 bases between the two ends. The germline V gene has CDR1 SNHLY and CDR2 FYNNEI. The CDR3 consists of 12 residues. CDR3 in amino acids: CASGPLSYEQYV. The CDR3 DNA reads TGTGCCAGCGGGCCCCTCTCCTACGAGCAGTACGTC.

The chain recombines TRBV19 with TRBJ1-1; 7 bases agree with TRBD1. Germline assignment: CDR1 LNHDA and CDR2 SQIVND (reference sequence). The CDR3 runs 13 residues. V gave up 5 bases and J gave up 6 bases; unmatched junction bases: 6. The CDR3 DNA is TGTGCCAGTAGTGACAGGGAGTATTCTGAAGCTTTCTTT. Translated: CASSDREYSEAFF. The whole variable domain, filled in from reference TRBV19 and TRBJ1-1, reads DGGITQSPKYLFRKEGQNVTLSCEQNLNHDAMYWYRQDPGQGLRLIYYSQIVNDFQKGDIAEGYSVSREKKESFPLTVTSAQKNPTAFYLCASSDREYSEAFFGQGTRLTVV.

The chain combines TRBV7-2 with TRBJ1-1, with 8 bases aligning to TRBD1. V shed 1 base, J shed 5 bases, and the junction held 9 bases outside the gene matches. The CDR3 covers 16 residues. In germline, CDR1 is SGHTA, CDR2 FQGNSA. CDR3 in DNA: TGTGCCAGCAGCTTAGTGTCAGGGGGCCCTGAGACTGAAGCTTTCTTT. Protein sequence: CASSLVSGGPETEAFF.

This CDR3 reads CATQTHGGSPSRTDTQYF. The CDR3 DNA follows: TGTGCCACCCAAACTCACGGCGGTTCCCCTTCCCGCACAGATACGCAGTATTTT. The chain employs TRBV11-2 and TRBJ2-3; D remains ambiguous. In germline, CDR1 is SGHAT, CDR2 FQNNGV. With 10 bases removed from V and 1 base from J, the gap between germline ends came to 27 bases. This CDR3 is built from 18 residues.

The chain couples TRBV4-3 to TRBJ2-7; D possibly corresponds to TRBD1 (6 bases). Trimming shortened V by 2 bases and J by 2 bases, and 16 bases separated the two germline ends. The CDR3 length is 16 residues. CDR1 is LGHNA and CDR2 is YSLEER in the germline V gene. DNA for the CDR3: TGCGCCAGCAGCCAACCACCGGGACATTGGGCCTACGAGCAGTACGTC. Translated, it gives CASSQPPGHWAYEQYV.

The genes are TRBV11-3 and TRBJ1-3, with TRBD1 matching over 9 bases. Per germline, CDR1 SGHNT and CDR2 YENEEA. The CDR3 loop spans 14 amino acids. The junction had 7 bases not matched to a gene; V was cut back by 5 bases and J by 8 bases. The CDR3 sequence is CASSRTGDLDTIYF. CDR3 nucleotides: TGTGCCAGCAGCCGGACAGGGGATTTAGACACCATATATTTT.

The chain couples TRBV18 to TRBJ2-5; possible D gene TRBD2, 5 bases. This CDR3 region has 13 residues. Germline CDR1 is KGHSH and CDR2 is LQKENI. Trimming left V 5 bases short and J 5 bases short, with 12 bases between. The CDR3 nucleotides read TGTGCCAGCTCAGCGGTGGTAGCGGAGACCCAGTACTTC. Amino acid sequence: CASSAVVAETQYF.

The chain employs TRBV10-2 and TRBJ2-3, with 9 bases fitting TRBD2. The CDR3 sequence is 15 residues long. Germline CDR1 is WSHSY and CDR2 is SAAADI. The junction had 3 bases not matched to a gene; V was cut back by 4 bases and J by 1 base. CDR3 DNA sequence: TGCGCCAGCAGTGTAAGCGGGGGGCGCACAGATACGCAGTATTTT. Translating it yields CASSVSGGRTDTQYF.

The chain employs TRBV5-6 and TRBJ2-7; 7 nucleotides match TRBD1. V was clipped by 3 bases and J by 2 bases; unmatched bases: 5. The CDR3 has 14 residues. Germline V gives CDR1 SGHDT, CDR2 YYEEEE. DNA for the CDR3: TGTGCCAGCAGCTCAACGACAGGGACCTACGAGCAGTACGTC. This codes for CASSSTTGTYEQYV.

V gene TRBV3-1 (or the pseudogene TRBV3-2) combines with J gene TRBJ2-3; TRBD2 matches 8 bases. Germline V gives CDR1 LGHDT, CDR2 YNNKEL (reference sequence). With V trimmed by 3 bases and J by 5 bases, 4 bases remained unmatched. The CDR3 has 14 amino acids. In DNA form, the CDR3 reads TGTGCCAGCAGCCAGAGCGGGGGTGGAGATACGCAGTATTTT. This sequence encodes CASSQSGGGDTQYF.

The gene calls are TRBV24-1 and TRBJ2-1; possible D gene TRBD1, 7 bases. The CDR3 spans 13 residues. Per germline, CDR1 KGHDR and CDR2 SFDVKD. The V end lost 5 bases, the J end lost 8 bases, and 12 bases lay between the germline ends. The CDR3 is CATSVQGGDEQFF. In DNA, the CDR3 is TGTGCCACCAGTGTTCAGGGGGGAGATGAGCAGTTCTTC.

This chain connects TRBV2 to TRBJ2-1; 8 nucleotides agree with TRBD2. The CDR3 length is 13 residues. Per germline, CDR1 SNHLY and CDR2 FYNNEI. The ends lost 9 bases at V and 0 bases at J; junction bases unmatched: 1. CDR3 sequence: CASSGDSYNEQFF. The CDR3 nucleotides read TGTGCCAGTAGCGGGGACTCCTACAATGAGCAGTTCTTC.

This clone has a handful of counts. The gene calls are TRBV21-1 and TRBJ2-2; the listed D gene, TRBD1, was not tested against the DNA. TRBV21-1 is a pseudogene. The CDR3 spans 15 residues. The CDR3 nucleotides are TGTGCCAGCAGAGAGGACAGGGTGGACACCGGGGAGCTGTTTTTT. It specifies CASREDRVDTGELFF.